These 32 T cell receptor beta chains were sequenced from one sample in a study of shared clonotypes between healthy human individuals. Some clones are missing from TCRdb's copy, which holds only in-frame ones; the method was immunoSEQ multiplex PCR. The table lists about 1 million clones, approximately 72% of them singletons. The sample comprised memory CD4+ T cells sorted from blood. The sample's subset: CD45RA-negative fraction. Source of these receptors: a man aged 18 to 29 in good health.

The chain recombines TRBV30 with TRBJ2-5, with a weak D call TRBD2 (5 bases). The CDR3 is made up of 14 amino acids. Germline V CDR1 and CDR2: GTSNPN, SVGIG (reference sequence). V was pared by 0 bases and J by 3 bases, with 11 bases between. For the CDR3, the DNA is TGTGCCTGGAGTGTTCGGGGAGCAAAAGAGACCCAGTACTTC. Translated: CAWSVRGAKETQYF.

This rearrangement joins TRBV7-9 to TRBJ2-3, with TRBD2 matching over 13 bases. The CDR3 is 15 amino acids. Germline assignment: CDR1 SEHNR and CDR2 FQNEAQ (reference sequence). Trimming cost V 11 bases and J 6 bases; bases outside gene matches: 11. CDR3 region: CAGRGLAGSTDTQYF. In nucleotides, the CDR3 is TGTGCCGGGCGGGGACTAGCGGGATCCACGGATACGCAGTATTTT.

The gene calls are TRBV14 and TRBJ1-1, with D unresolved. Trimming removed 2 bases from V and 1 base from J, with 11 bases in between. The CDR3 is 15 residues long. Germline loops: CDR1 SGHDN, CDR2 FVKESK. CDR3 nucleotide sequence: TGTGCCAGCAGCCAATTTGTTTCCAGGAACACTGAAGCTTTCTTT. This encodes CASSQFVSRNTEAFF.

The chain employs TRBV19 and TRBJ1-6; tentatively, D is TRBD1 (5 bases). Germline V gene data show CDR1 as LNHDA and CDR2 as SQIVND (reference sequence). The CDR3 length is 17 residues. With 6 bases removed from V and 0 bases from J, the gap between germline ends came to 15 bases. CDR3 nucleotides: TGTGCCAGTAGAACGGGGGAAGGGAGCTCCTATAATTCACCCCTCCACTTT. Its protein product is CASRTGEGSSYNSPLHF.

The chain combines TRBV5-1 with TRBJ1-3, with D hard to call. Germline lookup yields CDR1 SGHRS and CDR2 YFSETQ. Trimming shortened V by 5 bases and J by 4 bases, and 16 bases separated the two germline ends. This CDR3 region has 15 residues. The CDR3 nucleotides read TGCGCCAGCAGGTCTGGTGGGCTGGCAGGAAACACCATATATTTT. This gives the protein CASRSGGLAGNTIYF.

Only one count was recorded for this clone. The chain joins TRBV2 to TRBJ2-5; no reliable D call. The germline V and J ends were trimmed by 8 bases and 5 bases, with 9 bases remaining between them. From germline, CDR1 is SNHLY and CDR2 FYNNEI. The CDR3 sequence is 11 residues long. CDR3 loop: CASFLRETQYF. The CDR3, as DNA: TGTGCCAGCTTCTTAAGGGAGACCCAGTACTTC.

The gene calls are TRBV5-6 and TRBJ2-7; a weak D match, TRBD2 (5 bases). Germline-derived CDR1 and CDR2 are SGHDT and YYEEEE. V lost 3 bases and J lost 1, with 8 bases in between. There are 13 residues in the CDR3. In nucleotides, the CDR3 is TGTGCCAGCAGCTGGGGAGTTTCCTACGAGCAGTACTTC. Encoded protein: CASSWGVSYEQYF.

The chain has TRBV29-1 and TRBJ2-1; D is perhaps TRBD2 (5 bases). V lost 6 bases and J lost 0, with 9 bases in between. The CDR3 is made up of 13 amino acids. The germline gives CDR1 SQVTM, CDR2 ANQGSEA. CDR3 sequence reads: CSVMGSSYNEQFF. Written as DNA, the CDR3 is TGCAGCGTGATGGGGAGCTCCTACAATGAGCAGTTCTTC.

The V and J genes are TRBV7-2 and TRBJ1-2; perhaps TRBD1 as D (6 bases). From germline, CDR1 is SGHTA and CDR2 FQGNSA. The CDR3 runs to 13 residues. The V end was cut by 5 bases, the J end by 4 bases, with 11 bases between. The CDR3 sequence: CASSPGTLYGYTF. The DNA of the CDR3 is TGTGCCAGCAGCCCGGGGACACTCTATGGCTACACCTTC.

The chain is built from TRBV5-1 and TRBJ2-3; 14 bases agree with TRBD2. Germline CDR1 SGHRS, CDR2 YFSETQ. Trimming at V came to 2 bases and at J to 3 bases, leaving 23 bases not matched to a gene. The CDR3 consists of 23 residues. Written as DNA, the CDR3 is TGCGCCAGCAGCTTCCCTGATATTGGGACTAGCGGGAGAAGGGGCTTGTTGACAGATACGCAGTATTTT. Protein sequence: CASSFPDIGTSGRRGLLTDTQYF.

The J gene is TRBJ2-7, the V gene TRBV7-2; D not resolved. V lost 5 bases, J lost 0 bases, and 8 bases lay in between. Per germline, CDR1 SGHTA and CDR2 FQGNSA. The CDR3 is made up of 13 amino acids. For the CDR3, the DNA is TGTGCCAGCAGCCAACTTGACTCCTACGAGCAGTACTTC. It encodes CASSQLDSYEQYF.

This clone was seen a handful of times. The V and J genes are TRBV7-9 and TRBJ1-5; TRBD1 matches 9 bases. The CDR3 has 16 amino acids. Trimming removed 2 bases from V and 4 bases from J; junction bases left unmatched: 6. Germline-derived CDR1 and CDR2 are SEHNR and FQNEAQ (reference sequence). In DNA, the CDR3 is TGTGCCAGCAGCTTATTGGGACAGGGCGATAATCAGCCCCAGCATTTT. It translates to CASSLLGQGDNQPQHF.

A remark on this clone: The sample contains more than one DNA sequence encoding this CDR3. The rearrangement joins TRBV20-1 to TRBJ2-3, with unresolved D. Looked up from germline, CDR1 is DFQATT and CDR2 is SNEGSKA (reference sequence). CDR3 length equals 11 residues. Trimming took 2 bases from V and 1 from J, leaving 1 base between them. CDR3 bases: TGCAGTGCTAGACGCACAGATACGCAGTATTTT. Its translation is CSARRTDTQYF.

The chain couples TRBV7-6 to TRBJ2-2; D not certain. V lost 5 bases to trimming and J lost 1 base, with 8 bases between them. This CDR3 contains 14 residues. The V gene's germline CDR1 is SGHVS and CDR2 FNYEAQ. The CDR3 nucleotides read TGTGCCAGCAGCCGGAGTCAGAACACCGGGGAGCTGTTTTTT. It codes for CASSRSQNTGELFF. Filled out from reference TRBV7-6 and TRBJ2-2, the complete variable domain reads GAGVSQSPRYKVTKRGQDVALRCDPISGHVSLYWYRQALGQGPEFLTYFNYEAQQDKSGLPNDRFSAERPEGSISTLTIQRTEQRDSAMYRCASSRSQNTGELFFGEGSRLTVL.

The V gene is TRBV30, the J gene TRBJ2-3; perhaps D is TRBD1 or TRBD2 (5 bases each). Germline CDR1 and CDR2: GTSNPN and SVGIG (reference sequence). This CDR3 has 15 residues. Trimming shortened V by 3 bases and J by 1 base, and 14 bases separated the two germline ends. This CDR3 reads CAWSAWDGGTDTQYF. CDR3 DNA sequence: TGTGCCTGGAGCGCATGGGACGGGGGCACAGATACGCAGTATTTT. Supplemented by reference TRBV30 and TRBJ2-3, the full variable domain reads SQTIHQWPATLVQPVGSPLSLECTVEGTSNPNLYWYRQAAGRGLQLLFYSVGIGQISSEVPQNLSASRPQDRQFILSSKKLLLSDSGFYLCAWSAWDGGTDTQYFGPGTRLTVL.

The chain carries TRBV13 and TRBJ2-3, with TRBD1 matching 11 bases. Per the germline V gene, CDR1 is PRHDT and CDR2 is FYEKMQ (reference sequence). This CDR3 has 14 residues. V was clipped by 4 bases and J by 4 bases; unmatched bases: 1. The CDR3 region has the DNA TGTGCCAGCAGCTGGACAGGGGGCTCAGATACGCAGTATTTT. Its translation: CASSWTGGSDTQYF. The whole variable domain, remainder taken from reference TRBV13 and TRBJ2-3, is AAGVIQSPRHLIKEKRETATLKCYPIPRHDTVYWYQQGPGQDPQFLISFYEKMQSDKGSIPDRFSAQQFSDYHSELNMSSLELGDSALYFCASSWTGGSDTQYFGPGTRLTVL.

This clone has a handful of counts. The V and J genes are TRBV5-4 and TRBJ1-2, with TRBD1 as a possible D gene (6 bases). V was cut by 4 bases and J by 8 bases, with 18 bases left in between. The CDR3 totals 14 residues. The germline V gene encodes CDR1 SGHNT and CDR2 YYREEE (reference sequence). The CDR3 DNA sequence: TGTGCCAGCAGCCGGGGGCAGCCAGAGGGGGGCTACACCTTC. It yields the protein CASSRGQPEGGYTF.

The chain couples TRBV30 to TRBJ2-5, with TRBD2 as a possible D gene (5 bases). V lost 7 bases, J lost 5 bases, and 14 bases lay in between. The CDR3 consists of 12 residues. Looked up from germline, CDR1 is GTSNPN and CDR2 is SVGIG (reference sequence). DNA of the CDR3: TGTGCCTTATCCTCGGGCGGGGAGACCCAGTACTTC. Amino acid sequence: CALSSGGETQYF. Filled out from reference TRBV30 and TRBJ2-5, the complete variable domain reads SQTIHQWPATLVQPVGSPLSLECTVEGTSNPNLYWYRQAAGRGLQLLFYSVGIGQISSEVPQNLSASRPQDRQFILSSKKLLLSDSGFYLCALSSGGETQYFGPGTRLLVL.

The J gene is TRBJ2-7, the V gene TRBV11-2; 10 bases line up with TRBD2. Germline CDR1 SGHAT, CDR2 FQNNGV. The CDR3 consists of 15 residues. Trimming took 5 bases from V and 3 from J; bases not matched to a gene: 7. As DNA, the CDR3 is TGTGCCAGCAGCGCACTAGCGGGACAATACTACGAGCAGTACTTC. As protein: CASSALAGQYYEQYF.

The gene calls are TRBV5-1 and TRBJ1-2; the D gene is possibly TRBD1 (6 bases). This CDR3 is 18 amino acids long. Germline loops: CDR1 SGHRS, CDR2 YFSETQ. Trimming left V 4 bases short and J 0 bases short, with 22 bases between. CDR3 sequence reads: CASSPSPGHLSPNYGYTF. The DNA of the CDR3 is TGCGCCAGCAGCCCCTCTCCGGGACACCTCAGTCCTAACTATGGCTACACCTTC.

The gene calls are TRBV9 and TRBJ2-3; 8 bases align to TRBD2. Germline V gives CDR1 SGDLS, CDR2 YYNGEE. CDR3 length: 15 residues. With V trimmed by 3 bases and J by 3 bases, 6 bases remained unmatched. The CDR3 reads CASSGTSRETDTQYF. CDR3 in DNA: TGTGCCAGCAGCGGGACTAGCCGAGAGACAGATACGCAGTATTTT.

The chain carries TRBV6-5 and TRBJ1-2, with TRBD1 matching 7 bases. J gave up 4 bases and V 5 bases, and 7 bases lay outside the gene matches. This CDR3 region has 14 residues. Germline V gives CDR1 MNHEY, CDR2 SVGAGI. The CDR3 loop reads CASSMGQSFYGYTF. The CDR3 DNA reads TGTGCCAGCAGTATGGGACAGTCCTTCTATGGCTACACCTTC.

The rearrangement links TRBV19 to TRBJ2-5, with TRBD2 identical over 10 bases. The CDR3 extends over 17 amino acids. CDR1 and CDR2 (germline): LNHDA, SQIVND (reference sequence). V gave up 3 bases and J gave up 4 bases; unmatched junction bases: 11. CDR3 DNA: TGTGCCAGTAGTATCGGTCTAGCGGGAGCTAAAGGAGAGACCCAGTACTTC. It specifies CASSIGLAGAKGETQYF.

The genes are TRBV13 and TRBJ2-1, with 13 bases lining up with TRBD2. The CDR3 loop spans 15 amino acids. The trim removed 4 bases at V and 8 bases at J, leaving 5 bases unmatched. From germline, CDR1 is PRHDT and CDR2 FYEKMQ (reference sequence). CDR3 region: CASSSGTSGNHEQFF. The DNA for the CDR3 is TGTGCCAGCAGCTCTGGGACTAGCGGGAATCATGAGCAGTTCTTC.

The V and J genes are TRBV5-1 and TRBJ1-2; D uncertain. Trimming took off 1 base at V and 3 bases at J, with 7 bases between the two ends. CDR1 and CDR2 (germline): SGHRS, YFSETQ. This CDR3 region has 13 residues. The CDR3 sequence is CASSLTADYGYTF. In nucleotides, the CDR3 is TGCGCCAGCAGCTTGACAGCCGACTATGGCTACACCTTC.

CDR3 in amino acids: CASSVQAGGEQYF. CDR3 coding DNA: TGTGCCAGCAGCGTGCAGGCCGGGGGGGAGCAGTACTTC. The chain joins TRBV9 to TRBJ2-7, with 7 bases aligning to TRBD2. The CDR3 is 13 amino acids. Germline assignment: CDR1 SGDLS and CDR2 YYNGEE. Trimming at V came to 2 bases and at J to 7 bases, leaving 6 bases not matched to a gene.

The sample holds a few counts of this clone. The rearrangement joins TRBV6-5 to TRBJ2-2, with 9 positions matching TRBD1. CDR1 is MNHEY, CDR2 SVGAGI, per germline. Trimming at V came to 7 bases and at J to 1 base, leaving 4 bases not matched to a gene. This CDR3 spans 15 amino acids. DNA of the CDR3: TGTGCCAGCAAAACGGGACAGGGGAACACCGGGGAGCTGTTTTTT. Protein sequence: CASKTGQGNTGELFF.

The genes are TRBV18 and TRBJ2-5, with TRBD2 matching 12 bases. CDR3 length: 15 residues. Germline V lookup: CDR1 KGHSH, CDR2 LQKENI. Trimming at V came to 6 bases and at J to 5 bases, leaving 7 bases not matched to a gene. The CDR3 loop reads CASSPSGGAPETQYF. CDR3 in DNA: TGTGCCAGCTCGCCTAGCGGGGGGGCCCCGGAGACCCAGTACTTC. The whole variable domain, filled in from reference TRBV18 and TRBJ2-5, reads NAGVMQNPRHLVRRRGQEARLRCSPMKGHSHVYWYRQLPEEGLKFMVYLQKENIIDESGMPKERFSAEFPKEGPSILRIQQVVRGDSAAYFCASSPSGGAPETQYFGPGTRLLVL.

The CDR3: CASSELIRTPGNEQFF. CDR3 nucleotide sequence: TGTGCCAGCAGTGAGCTGATCCGGACCCCAGGGAATGAGCAGTTCTTC. V gene TRBV2 combines with J gene TRBJ2-1; D is possibly TRBD1 (5 bases). The CDR3 extends over 16 amino acids. The germline V gene has CDR1 SNHLY and CDR2 FYNNEI. The V and J ends lost 3 bases and 7 bases respectively, with 19 bases between them.

This chain joins TRBV6-5 and TRBJ1-5; D gene ambiguous. The CDR3 extends over 12 amino acids. Germline V gene sequence: CDR1 MNHEY, CDR2 SVGAGI. With 7 bases removed from V and 6 bases from J, the gap between germline ends came to 10 bases. The CDR3 DNA sequence: TGTGCCAGCACGCGGGCTAGTCAGCCCCAGCATTTT. Encoded protein: CASTRASQPQHF.

This clone was detected only a few times. CDR3 DNA: TGCGCCAGCAGGGTCGGGGGGCACGGAGATACGCAGTATTTT. This gives the protein CASRVGGHGDTQYF. The V call is TRBV5-1, the J call TRBJ2-3, with D possibly being TRBD2 (7 bases). This CDR3 has 14 residues. Trimming removed 5 bases from V and 5 bases from J, with 15 bases in between. The germline gives CDR1 SGHRS, CDR2 YFSETQ.

As concerns this clone: The final CDR3 position lacks the conserved phenylalanine or tryptophan, pointing to a likely read error. The CDR3 here is CASSEDSPGAEQYL. CDR3 bases: TGTGCCAGCAGCGAGGACAGTCCAGGGGCCGAGCAGTACCTC. The rearrangement uses TRBV11-2 and TRBJ2-7, with a possible D match to TRBD1 (6 bases). With 5 bases removed from V and 6 bases from J, the gap between germline ends came to 17 bases. Germline loops: CDR1 SGHAT, CDR2 FQNNGV. The CDR3 loop spans 14 amino acids.